The 27 T cell receptor beta chains below come from one sample, sequenced in a study of T cells in tuberculosis. TCRdb's table, derived via immunoSEQ multiplex PCR, lists solely in-frame clones and lacks some. The table has around 43,000 clones, around 95% seen once; the top ten hold 3.5% to 4.5%. The sequencing input was PBMCs. The receptor set was obtained from a donor between 10 and 35 years old with latent tuberculosis or without tuberculosis infection.

The V gene is TRBV2, the J gene TRBJ1-4; 8 bases are a match to TRBD1. The junction had 8 bases not matched to a gene; V was cut back by 6 bases and J by 8 bases. The CDR3 has 14 amino acids. Per germline, CDR1 SNHLY and CDR2 FYNNEI. The DNA of the CDR3 is TGTGCCAGCAGCCCGGACAGGGTCGGGGAAAAACTGTTTTTT. Amino acid sequence: CASSPDRVGEKLFF.

This chain links TRBV19 with TRBJ2-2; tentative D call: TRBD2 (6 bases). CDR3 size: 15 residues. The germline gives CDR1 LNHDA, CDR2 SQIVND (reference sequence). The V end lost 1 base, the J end lost 5 bases, and 11 bases lay between the germline ends. In DNA, the CDR3 is TGTGCCAGTAGTATAGGGACACGGGGGACCGGGGAGCTGTTTTTT. Encoded protein: CASSIGTRGTGELFF.

The chain's CDR3 is CASGTSGGETQYF. The CDR3 DNA follows: TGCGCCAGCGGGACTAGCGGGGGCGAAACGCAGTATTTT. The chain has TRBV4-1 and TRBJ2-3, with 14 bases that match TRBD2. The CDR3 sequence is 13 residues long. The germline V gene has CDR1 MGHRA and CDR2 YSYEKL. V lost 8 bases to trimming and J lost 9 bases; unmatched junction nucleotides: 4.

The chain joins TRBV19 to TRBJ1-5, with a possible D match to TRBD1 (5 bases). Looked up from germline, CDR1 is LNHDA and CDR2 is SQIVND (reference sequence). CDR3 size: 15 residues. Between the trimmed V and J ends, which lost 5 bases and 7 bases, there was a span of 18 bases. The chain's CDR3 is CASSPPGGAGQPQHF. For the CDR3, the DNA is TGTGCCAGTAGTCCCCCGGGGGGTGCGGGGCAGCCCCAGCATTTT.

This sequence joins TRBV6-1 and TRBJ2-7; TRBD1 agrees at 10 bases. CDR3 length equals 17 residues. CDR1 and CDR2 (germline): MNHNS, SASEGT. J was trimmed by 5 bases and V by 4 bases; bases with no gene match: 14. The CDR3 loop reads CASSGLYSGTGVDEQYF. The CDR3 nucleotides are TGTGCCAGCAGTGGCCTATACTCCGGGACAGGGGTGGACGAGCAGTACTTC.

The V and J genes are TRBV11-1 and TRBJ2-5, with a possible D match to TRBD2 (7 bases). Germline CDR1 reads SGHAT; CDR2 reads FQDESV (reference sequence). V lost 2 bases and J 5 bases, leaving 15 bases between the germline ends. CDR3 length: 15 amino acids. The CDR3 spells CASSLFGGPGETQYF. DNA for the CDR3: TGTGCCAGCAGCTTATTCGGGGGGCCTGGGGAGACCCAGTACTTC.

The chain is built from TRBV9 and TRBJ2-5; TRBD2 agrees at 11 bases. V was clipped by 5 bases and J by 5 bases; unmatched bases: 8. CDR3 size: 15 residues. Germline V lookup: CDR1 SGDLS, CDR2 YYNGEE. Here the CDR3 reads CASSLAGGLLETQYF. The DNA for the CDR3 is TGTGCCAGCAGTCTAGCGGGGGGCCTCTTGGAGACCCAGTACTTC.

The chain uses TRBV9 and TRBJ2-2, with 7 bases that match TRBD2. V was pared by 3 bases and J by 5 bases, with 10 bases of the junction left unmatched. The CDR3 is made up of 16 amino acids. The germline V gene has CDR1 SGDLS and CDR2 YYNGEE. The CDR3 DNA reads TGTGCCAGCAGCGCGCGGGGGACGGGTGGAACCGGGGAGCTGTTTTTT. It translates to CASSARGTGGTGELFF.

The rearrangement links TRBV2 to TRBJ2-5; 7 bases agree with TRBD2. Losses at the gene ends were 8 bases for V and 1 base for J; bases not matched to a gene: 10. The CDR3 has 15 amino acids. CDR1 is SNHLY, CDR2 FYNNEI, per germline. In DNA form, the CDR3 reads TGTGCCAGCGCGGGGAGCGGGGTGTTCCAAGAGACCCAGTACTTC. Its protein product is CASAGSGVFQETQYF.

This clone was observed a single time. This chain connects TRBV5-1 to TRBJ1-1; 11 positions match TRBD1. Unmatched junction bases numbered 7, after V lost 7 bases and J lost 5 bases. The CDR3 contains 14 residues. The germline CDR1 and CDR2 sequences are SGHRS and YFSETQ. The CDR3 protein is CASGTGGPGTEAFF. DNA of the CDR3: TGCGCCAGCGGGACAGGGGGTCCGGGAACTGAAGCTTTCTTT.

This chain connects TRBV7-9 to TRBJ1-6, with a weak D call TRBD1 (5 bases). Trimming removed 4 bases at V and 10 bases at J, with 17 bases between. CDR1 and CDR2 (germline): SEHNR, FQNEAQ (reference sequence). The CDR3 has 15 residues. CDR3 amino acids: CASSSGKGHDSPLHF. The CDR3, as DNA: TGTGCCAGCAGCTCCGGTAAGGGGCACGACTCACCCCTCCACTTT. Filled out from reference TRBV7-9 and TRBJ1-6, the complete variable domain reads DTGVSQNPRHKITKRGQNVTFRCDPISEHNRLYWYRQTLGQGPEFLTYFQNEAQLEKSRLLSDRFSAERPKGSFSTLEIQRTEQGDSAMYLCASSSGKGHDSPLHFGNGTRLTVT.

The CDR3 sequence is CASSLAGGPTQYF. In nucleotides, the CDR3 is TGTGCCAGCAGCTTAGCGGGGGGGCCTACGCAGTATTTT. The chain joins TRBV7-9 to TRBJ2-3; weak D call: TRBD2 (7 bases). Trimming removed 0 bases at V and 8 bases at J, with 9 bases between. Germline values: CDR1 SEHNR, CDR2 FQNEAQ (reference sequence). CDR3 length: 13 amino acids.

The chain carries TRBV19 and TRBJ2-7; 7 nucleotides agree with TRBD1. The CDR3 is 15 residues long. J gave up 0 bases and V 4 bases, and 6 bases lay outside the gene matches. Per the germline V gene, CDR1 is LNHDA and CDR2 is SQIVND (reference sequence). CDR3 nucleotides: TGTGCCAGTAGTACCCTCGGACAGGCCTCCTACGAGCAGTACTTC. Its protein is CASSTLGQASYEQYF.

This clone has just one count. The chain uses TRBV9 and TRBJ2-4; 8 bases line up with TRBD2. The germline gives CDR1 SGDLS, CDR2 YYNGEE. The CDR3 runs to 15 residues. V was clipped by 1 base and J by 9 bases; unmatched bases: 9. DNA for the CDR3: TGTGCCAGCAGCGTAAACGGGGGGGCCGACGGCATTCAGTACTTC. Protein sequence: CASSVNGGADGIQYF.

The rearrangement uses TRBV6-4 and TRBJ2-3, with 11 bases matching TRBD1. The CDR3 consists of 15 residues. V was clipped by 0 bases and J by 4 bases; unmatched bases: 0. Germline lookup yields CDR1 MRHNA and CDR2 SNTAGT. The CDR3: CASSDSGQGADTQYF. DNA for the CDR3: TGTGCCAGCAGTGACTCGGGACAGGGGGCAGATACGCAGTATTTT.

As DNA, the CDR3 is TGTGCCACCAGCGGACTCGGGACTAGCGGGGGAGTAGGTGAGCAGTTCTTC. Its translation: CATSGLGTSGGVGEQFF. This chain joins TRBV15 and TRBJ2-1; TRBD2 matches at 14 bases. After removal of 5 bases from V and 9 bases from J, the junction contained 12 bases not matched to a gene. Germline CDR1 reads LNHNV; CDR2 reads YYDKDF (reference sequence). This CDR3 is built from 17 residues.

The chain employs TRBV11-2 and TRBJ1-5; TRBD1 might be the D (6 bases). CDR1 and CDR2 from the germline V gene are SGHAT and FQNNGV. There are 16 residues in the CDR3. The germline V and J ends were trimmed by 3 bases and 3 bases, with 15 bases remaining between them. The CDR3 DNA reads as TGTGCCAGCAGCTTGTCTCCCAGGGGATACAATCAGCCCCAGCATTTT. It is translated as CASSLSPRGYNQPQHF.

V usage is TRBV5-5 and J usage is TRBJ1-1, with 9 bases fitting TRBD1. The CDR3 is 17 residues long. Trimming at V came to 7 bases and at J to 0 bases, leaving 13 bases not matched to a gene. The germline CDR1 and CDR2 sequences are SGHKS and YYEKEE (reference sequence). The CDR3 is CASVSPPGQGVNTEAFF. In nucleotides, the CDR3 is TGTGCCAGCGTAAGCCCCCCGGGACAGGGTGTGAACACTGAAGCTTTCTTT.

This rearrangement joins TRBV11-2 to TRBJ1-3; TRBD1 agrees at 8 bases. V dropped 4 bases and J dropped 4; count of bases not matched to a gene: 3. CDR3 length: 14 residues. The germline CDR1 and CDR2 sequences are SGHAT and FQNNGV. Here the CDR3 DNA reads TGTGCCAGCAGCTACCCAGGGGGCGGAAACACCATATATTTT. It translates to CASSYPGGGNTIYF.

This chain uses TRBV6-5 with TRBJ2-5, with D possibly TRBD2 on 6 matching bases. Per the germline V gene, CDR1 is MNHEY and CDR2 is SVGAGI. The V and J ends lost 6 bases and 2 bases respectively, with 16 bases between them. The CDR3 runs 15 residues. In DNA form, the CDR3 reads TGTGCCAGCAGCCACCCAGCGGGTAAACAAGAGACCCAGTACTTC. Translation: CASSHPAGKQETQYF.

The rearrangement joins TRBV19 to TRBJ1-5; TRBD1 agrees at 8 bases. The CDR3 is 15 amino acids. Trimming took 6 bases from V and 4 from J; bases not matched to a gene: 8. The germline V gene has CDR1 LNHDA and CDR2 SQIVND (reference sequence). This CDR3 reads CASRLQGARNQPQHF. The CDR3 DNA follows: TGTGCCAGTAGACTCCAGGGGGCTCGGAATCAGCCCCAGCATTTT. Using reference TRBV19 and TRBJ1-5 for the parts outside the CDR3, the full variable domain is DGGITQSPKYLFRKEGQNVTLSCEQNLNHDAMYWYRQDPGQGLRLIYYSQIVNDFQKGDIAEGYSVSREKKESFPLTVTSAQKNPTAFYLCASRLQGARNQPQHFGDGTRLSIL.

J is TRBJ2-3 and V is TRBV7-6, with 10 bases aligning to TRBD2. The V and J ends lost 3 bases and 0 bases, in that order; junction bases with no gene match: 3. The CDR3 sequence is 16 residues long. CDR1 and CDR2 from the germline V gene are SGHVS and FNYEAQ. The CDR3 reads CASSLIAGGSTDTQYF. The CDR3 nucleotides read TGTGCCAGCAGCTTGATAGCGGGGGGCAGCACAGATACGCAGTATTTT.

This clone was observed once. V and J are TRBV5-1 and TRBJ2-3; 11 bases fit TRBD2. This CDR3 spans 16 amino acids. The V gene's germline CDR1 is SGHRS and CDR2 YFSETQ. Trimming took 2 bases from V and 1 from J; bases not matched to a gene: 3. The CDR3 reads CASSFVAGGRTDTQYF. For the CDR3, the DNA is TGCGCCAGCAGCTTTGTAGCGGGGGGGCGCACAGATACGCAGTATTTT.

The V and J genes are TRBV6-5 and TRBJ1-1; D may be TRBD1 (5 bases). CDR1 is MNHEY, CDR2 SVGAGI, per germline. Trimming pared 6 bases from V and 10 bases from J, leaving 18 bases between. The CDR3 is made up of 13 amino acids. The CDR3 sequence: CASSVGRDRVAFF. The CDR3 region has the DNA TGTGCCAGCAGCGTTGGCAGGGATAGGGTAGCTTTCTTT.

The gene calls are TRBV7-9 and TRBJ1-1; TRBD1 might be the D (5 bases). Trimming pared 2 bases from V and 0 bases from J, leaving 19 bases between. There are 18 residues in the CDR3. The germline gives CDR1 SEHNR, CDR2 FQNEAQ (reference sequence). Written as DNA, the CDR3 is TGTGCCAGCAGCTTACAAAAGATCCGGGGGGGAATGAACACTGAAGCTTTCTTT. The encoded protein is CASSLQKIRGGMNTEAFF.

V usage is TRBV28 and J usage is TRBJ2-1; 9 bases align to TRBD2. The CDR3 length is 18 residues. Germline V gene lookup returns CDR1 MDHEN and CDR2 SYDVKM. V trimming: 3 bases; J trimming: 1 base; junction bases outside the gene matches: 10. CDR3 coding DNA: TGTGCCAGCAGTTTTATGGGCGGGGGGGTTCGGTCCTACAATGAGCAGTTCTTC. This codes for CASSFMGGGVRSYNEQFF.

The chain is built from TRBV4-3 and TRBJ1-6; tentative D call: TRBD1 (5 bases). The germline V gene encodes CDR1 LGHNA and CDR2 YSLEER. Trimming removed 4 bases from V and 10 bases from J, with 11 bases in between. CDR3 length equals 13 residues. CDR3 bases: TGCGCCAGCAGCCCCTTGGGGCAGTCACCCCTCCACTTT. Translating it yields CASSPLGQSPLHF.